The subject of this entry is one TCR beta chain. The antigen is unknown. Germline DNA was extracted alongside blood RNA, which was obtained from unsorted whole blood. Patients showed chronic HBV infection and an absence of prior treatment. Approximately 4.2 milliliters of peripheral blood were gathered ahead of the operation. These data originate in a study of tumor-infiltrating lymphocytes in primary liver carcinoma. Study-level findings and limits: Bulk samples went unsorted, so CD4+ and CD8+ repertoires were not compared. Tumors and blood were compared for top-250-clone fraction, and tumors had the significantly higher value (p = 0.039).

TCR beta cDNA was made from 500 ng total RNA with a constant-region primer. Construction of TCR beta libraries relied on three successive nested multiplex PCR rounds employing slightly modified ARM-PCR. TCRdb independently ran MiXCR on the multiplex PCR reads; one entry per CDR3 protein. The sample includes some 320,000 distinct CDR3 sequences, 50% to 70% of them seen just once. This receptor was identified in a man aged 35 to 55 with primary liver carcinoma and hepatitis B virus infection. The sequencing input was peripheral blood.

CDR3 nucleotide sequence: TGTGCCAGCGGCCTAGGGGATGTGACTGAAGCTTTCTTT. Residues: CASGLGDVTEAFF. V is TRBV11-1 and J is TRBJ1-1; D is perhaps TRBD1 (5 bases). This CDR3 contains 13 residues. The germline gives CDR1 SGHAT, CDR2 FQDESV (reference sequence). The V and J ends lost 8 bases and 5 bases respectively, with 15 bases between them.